The sequence of this T cell receptor (beta chain) was determined in a study of metastatic and nonmetastatic thyroid tumors. Study-level background: For malignant and benign thyroid patients, tumor or nodule tissue and blood were the sources whose repertoires were compared. Study-wide results and limits: Malignant thyroid tumors reportedly exceeded benign nodules significantly in TCR beta diversity, with the difference appearing in blood and tumor.

The germline CDR1 and CDR2 sequences are DFQATT and SNEGSKA (reference sequence). The CDR3 contains 15 residues. Thyroid surgery was preceded by no treatment in any patient. To note about this clone: Its antigen is still unknown.

Authors' data handling: It was from CDR3 differences across clinicopathological groups that a distant-metastasis classifier for papillary thyroid cancer was built. Using MiXCR, TCRdb re-called clones from the PCR reads. These V and J calls rely on TCRdb rather than the paper's analysis. The sample carries about 14,000 clones, about a quarter recorded once. V usage is TRBV20-1 and J usage is TRBJ2-3, with D unresolved. The DNA end is a closer match to TRBJ1-5, so the J assignment may be wrong. The receptor's source is a female donor with papillary thyroid cancer or a benign thyroid nodule (not recorded which). Some clones in this sample may be carry-over from other donors' samples. The sample consisted of tumor tissue. The DNA of the CDR3 is TGCAGTGCTATCGCCAAGAAGACCAACACATATACGCAGCATTTT. Translating gives CSAIAKKTNTYTQHF.